This T cell receptor beta chain was captured by sequencing in a study of blood T cell repertoires in COVID-19. Study-wide background: Sites across the United States, Italy and Spain contributed samples from acute and convalescent COVID-19. From T cells, B-cell-depleted T cells, or PBMCs came the material, which was cDNA or gDNA.

In the authors' methods: Cell counts per sample came from amplifying reference gene primers. Produced via immunoSEQ multiplex PCR; TCRdb's table is partial and in-frame only. V and J calls and clone size follow that table, whereas D and trimming were derived from the DNA. The table has a few hundred thousand clones, approximately 86% seen once. The CDR3 spans 15 residues. The germline gives CDR1 KGHSH, CDR2 LQKENI. Germline trimming cut 3 bases from V and 4 bases from J; bases unmatched to any gene: 1. This chain connects TRBV18 to TRBJ2-5; 14 bases line up with TRBD2. The receptor was derived from a woman between 18 and 30 years old with acute or convalescent COVID-19. Sequenced material: peripheral blood. CDR3 bases: TGTGCCAGCTCACCGGGACTAGCGGGAGTAGAGACCCAGTACTTC. It specifies CASSPGLAGVETQYF. The full variable domain, completed using reference TRBV18 and TRBJ2-5, is NAGVMQNPRHLVRRRGQEARLRCSPMKGHSHVYWYRQLPEEGLKFMVYLQKENIIDESGMPKERFSAEFPKEGPSILRIQQVVRGDSAAYFCASSPGLAGVETQYFGPGTRLLVL.